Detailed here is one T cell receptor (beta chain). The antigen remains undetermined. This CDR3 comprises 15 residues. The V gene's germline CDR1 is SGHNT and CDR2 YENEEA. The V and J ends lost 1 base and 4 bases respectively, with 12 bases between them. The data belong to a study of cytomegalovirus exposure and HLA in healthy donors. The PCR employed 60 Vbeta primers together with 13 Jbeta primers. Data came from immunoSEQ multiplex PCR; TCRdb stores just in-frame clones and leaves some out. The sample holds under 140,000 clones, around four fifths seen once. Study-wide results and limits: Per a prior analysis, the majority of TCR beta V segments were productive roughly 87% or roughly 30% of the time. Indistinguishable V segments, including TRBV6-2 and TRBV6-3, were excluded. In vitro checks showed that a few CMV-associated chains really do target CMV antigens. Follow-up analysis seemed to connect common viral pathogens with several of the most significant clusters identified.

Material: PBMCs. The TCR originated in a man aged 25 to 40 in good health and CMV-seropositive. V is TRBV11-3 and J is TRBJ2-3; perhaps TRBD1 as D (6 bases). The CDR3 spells CASSLAGERADTQYF. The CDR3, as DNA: TGTGCCAGCAGCTTAGCAGGGGAGAGGGCAGATACGCAGTATTTT.